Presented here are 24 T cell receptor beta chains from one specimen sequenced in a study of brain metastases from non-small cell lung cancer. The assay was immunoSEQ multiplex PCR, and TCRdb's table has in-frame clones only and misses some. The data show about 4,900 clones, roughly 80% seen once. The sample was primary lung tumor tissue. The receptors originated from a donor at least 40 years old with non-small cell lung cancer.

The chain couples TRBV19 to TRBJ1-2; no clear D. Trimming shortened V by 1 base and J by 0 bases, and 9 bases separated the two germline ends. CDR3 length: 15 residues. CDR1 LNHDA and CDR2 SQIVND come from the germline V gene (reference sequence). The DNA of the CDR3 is TGTGCCAGTAGTATAGGCAGGCCTACTAACTATGGCTACACCTTC. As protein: CASSIGRPTNYGYTF.

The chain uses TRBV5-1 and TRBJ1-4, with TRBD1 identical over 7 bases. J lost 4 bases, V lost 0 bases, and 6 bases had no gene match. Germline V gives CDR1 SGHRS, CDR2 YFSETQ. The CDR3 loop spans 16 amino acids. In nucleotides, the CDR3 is TGCGCCAGCAGCTTGGCCCCCGGGACAGATAATGAAAAACTGTTTTTT. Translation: CASSLAPGTDNEKLFF.

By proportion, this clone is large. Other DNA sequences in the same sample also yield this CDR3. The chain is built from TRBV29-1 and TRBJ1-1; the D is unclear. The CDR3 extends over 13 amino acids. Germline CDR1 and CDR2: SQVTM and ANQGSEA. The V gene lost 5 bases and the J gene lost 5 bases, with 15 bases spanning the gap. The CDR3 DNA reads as TGCAGCGTTTGTTCAGGCCAGTGGACTGAAGCTTTCTTT. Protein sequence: CSVCSGQWTEAFF.

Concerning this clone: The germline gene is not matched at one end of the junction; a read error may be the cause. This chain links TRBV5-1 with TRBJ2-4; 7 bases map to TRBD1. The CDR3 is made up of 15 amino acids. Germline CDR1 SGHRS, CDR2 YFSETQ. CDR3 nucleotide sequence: TGCGCTAGCAGCTTGGGGACAGCCACTAAAAACATTCAGTACTTC. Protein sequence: CASSLGTATKNIQYF.

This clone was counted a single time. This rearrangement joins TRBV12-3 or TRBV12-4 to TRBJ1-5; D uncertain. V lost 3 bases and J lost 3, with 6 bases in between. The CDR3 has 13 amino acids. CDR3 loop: CASSFQDNQPQHF. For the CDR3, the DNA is TGTGCCAGCAGTTTCCAGGACAATCAGCCCCAGCATTTT.

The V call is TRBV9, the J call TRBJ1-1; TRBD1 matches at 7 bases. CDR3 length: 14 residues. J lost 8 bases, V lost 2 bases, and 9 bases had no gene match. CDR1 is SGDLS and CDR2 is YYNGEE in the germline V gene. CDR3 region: CASSVSGGTAEAFF. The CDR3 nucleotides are TGTGCCAGCAGCGTCTCAGGGGGGACGGCGGAAGCTTTCTTT.

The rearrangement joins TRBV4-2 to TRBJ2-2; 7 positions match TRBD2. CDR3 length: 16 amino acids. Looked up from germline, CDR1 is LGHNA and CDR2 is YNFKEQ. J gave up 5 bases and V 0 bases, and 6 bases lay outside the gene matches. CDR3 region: CASSQDAGVLTGELFF. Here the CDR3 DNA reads TGTGCCAGCAGCCAAGATGCGGGGGTGTTGACCGGGGAGCTGTTTTTT.

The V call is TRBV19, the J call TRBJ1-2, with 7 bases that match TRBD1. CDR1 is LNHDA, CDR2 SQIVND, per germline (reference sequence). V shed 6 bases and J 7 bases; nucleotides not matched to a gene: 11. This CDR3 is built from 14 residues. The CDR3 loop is CASRSRGGLGGYTF. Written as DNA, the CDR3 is TGTGCCAGTAGATCTCGAGGGGGCTTAGGTGGCTACACCTTC.

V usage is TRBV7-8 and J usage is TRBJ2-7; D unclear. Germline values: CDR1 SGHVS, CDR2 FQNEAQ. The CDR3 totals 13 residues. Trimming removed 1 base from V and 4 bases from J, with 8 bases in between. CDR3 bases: TGTGCCAGCAGCTTAGGGGCGACGTACGAGCAGTACGTC. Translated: CASSLGATYEQYV.

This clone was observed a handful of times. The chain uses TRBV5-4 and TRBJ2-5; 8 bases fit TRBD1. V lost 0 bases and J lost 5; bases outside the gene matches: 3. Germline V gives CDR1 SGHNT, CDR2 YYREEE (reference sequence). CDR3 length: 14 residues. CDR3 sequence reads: CASSLDRGVETQYF. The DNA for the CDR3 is TGTGCCAGCAGCTTGGACAGGGGGGTGGAGACCCAGTACTTC.

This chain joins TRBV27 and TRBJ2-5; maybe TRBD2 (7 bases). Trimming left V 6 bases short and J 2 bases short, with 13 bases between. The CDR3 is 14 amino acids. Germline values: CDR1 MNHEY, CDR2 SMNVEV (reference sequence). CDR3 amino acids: CASSRRGAQETQYF. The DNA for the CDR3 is TGTGCCAGCAGCCGTCGGGGGGCACAAGAGACCCAGTACTTC.

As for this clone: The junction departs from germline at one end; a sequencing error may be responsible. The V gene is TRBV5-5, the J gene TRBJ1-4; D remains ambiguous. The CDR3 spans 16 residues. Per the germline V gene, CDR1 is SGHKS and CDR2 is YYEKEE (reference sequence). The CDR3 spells CANSSDSWTANEKLFF. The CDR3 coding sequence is TGTGCCAACAGCTCCGATAGTTGGACGGCTAATGAAAAACTGTTTTTT.

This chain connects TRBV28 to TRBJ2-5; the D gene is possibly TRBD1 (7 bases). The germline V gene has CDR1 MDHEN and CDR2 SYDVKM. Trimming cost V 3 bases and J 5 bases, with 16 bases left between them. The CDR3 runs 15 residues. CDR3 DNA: TGTGCCAGCAGTTTCGCAGGGGGGAGCTTGGAGACCCAGTACTTC. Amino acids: CASSFAGGSLETQYF. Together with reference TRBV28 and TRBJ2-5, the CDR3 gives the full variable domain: DVKVTQSSRYLVKRTGEKVFLECVQDMDHENMFWYRQDPGLGLRLIYFSYDVKMKEKGDIPEGYSVSREKKERFSLILESASTNQTSMYLCASSFAGGSLETQYFGPGTRLLVL.

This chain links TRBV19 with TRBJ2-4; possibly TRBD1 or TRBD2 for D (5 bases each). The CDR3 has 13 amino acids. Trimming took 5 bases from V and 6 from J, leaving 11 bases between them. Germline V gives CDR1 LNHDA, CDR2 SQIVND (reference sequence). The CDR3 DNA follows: TGTGCCAGTAGTTCCCGGGACCCAAACATTCAGTACTTC. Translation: CASSSRDPNIQYF.

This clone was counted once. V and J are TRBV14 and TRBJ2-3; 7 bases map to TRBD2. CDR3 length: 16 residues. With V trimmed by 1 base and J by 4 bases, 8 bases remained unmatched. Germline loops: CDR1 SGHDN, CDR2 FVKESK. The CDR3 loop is CASSQVLLAWADTQYF. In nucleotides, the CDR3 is TGTGCCAGCAGCCAAGTTTTACTAGCGTGGGCAGATACGCAGTATTTT.

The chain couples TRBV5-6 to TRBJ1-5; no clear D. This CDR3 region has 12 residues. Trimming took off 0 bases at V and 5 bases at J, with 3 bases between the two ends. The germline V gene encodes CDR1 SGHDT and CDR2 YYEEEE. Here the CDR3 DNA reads TGTGCCAGCAGCTTGGTTGATCAGCCCCAGCATTTT. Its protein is CASSLVDQPQHF.

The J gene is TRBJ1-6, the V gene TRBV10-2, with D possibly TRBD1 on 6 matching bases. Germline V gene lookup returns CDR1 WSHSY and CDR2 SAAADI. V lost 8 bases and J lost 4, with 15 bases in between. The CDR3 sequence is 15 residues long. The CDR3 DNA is TGCGCCAGCCGCCGATTAGGACAGTATAATTCACCCCTCCACTTT. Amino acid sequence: CASRRLGQYNSPLHF.

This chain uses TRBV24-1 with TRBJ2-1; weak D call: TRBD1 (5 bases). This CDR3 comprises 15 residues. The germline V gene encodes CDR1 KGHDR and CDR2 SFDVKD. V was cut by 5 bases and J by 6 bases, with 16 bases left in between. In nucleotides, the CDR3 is TGTGCCACCAGTGGTGGGGCCTGGGGTCTCAATGAGCAGTTCTTC. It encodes CATSGGAWGLNEQFF.

In nucleotides, the CDR3 is TGTGCCAGTAGCCACCCAGGGGAAACTAATGAAAAACTGTTTTTT. This sequence encodes CASSHPGETNEKLFF. The gene calls are TRBV19 and TRBJ1-4, with D maybe TRBD1 (6 bases). The CDR3 is 15 amino acids. Per germline, CDR1 LNHDA and CDR2 SQIVND (reference sequence). V lost 6 bases and J 1 base, leaving 12 bases between the germline ends.

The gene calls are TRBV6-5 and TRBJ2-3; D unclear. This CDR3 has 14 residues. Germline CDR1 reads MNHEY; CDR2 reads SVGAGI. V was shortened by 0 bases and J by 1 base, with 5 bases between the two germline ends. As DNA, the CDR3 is TGTGCCAGCAGTTACTCAGACGGCACAGATACGCAGTATTTT. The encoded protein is CASSYSDGTDTQYF.

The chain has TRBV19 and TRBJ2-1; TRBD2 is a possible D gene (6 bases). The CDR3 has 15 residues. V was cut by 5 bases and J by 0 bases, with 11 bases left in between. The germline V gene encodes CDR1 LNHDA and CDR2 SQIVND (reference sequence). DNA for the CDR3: TGTGCCAGTAGTCCGGGGGTTCCCTCCTACAATGAGCAGTTCTTC. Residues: CASSPGVPSYNEQFF.

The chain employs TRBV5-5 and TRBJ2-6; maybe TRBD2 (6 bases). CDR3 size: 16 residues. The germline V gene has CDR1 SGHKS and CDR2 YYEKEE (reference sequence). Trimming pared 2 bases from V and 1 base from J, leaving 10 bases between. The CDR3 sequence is CASSFAAGSGANVLTF. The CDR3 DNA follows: TGTGCCAGCAGCTTTGCCGCGGGGTCTGGGGCCAACGTCCTGACTTTC.

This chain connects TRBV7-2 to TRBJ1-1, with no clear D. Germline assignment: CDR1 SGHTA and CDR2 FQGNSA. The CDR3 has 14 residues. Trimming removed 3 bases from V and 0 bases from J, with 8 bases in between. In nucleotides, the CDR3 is TGTGCCAGCAGCTTCAGGACTATGAACACTGAAGCTTTCTTT. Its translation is CASSFRTMNTEAFF.

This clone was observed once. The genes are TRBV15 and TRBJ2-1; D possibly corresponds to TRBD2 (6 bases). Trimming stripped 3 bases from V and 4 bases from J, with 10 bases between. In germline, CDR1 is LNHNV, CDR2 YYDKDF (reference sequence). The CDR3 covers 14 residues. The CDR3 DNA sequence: TGTGCCACCAGCAGGCGGGGCGTATACAATGAGCAGTTCTTC. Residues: CATSRRGVYNEQFF.